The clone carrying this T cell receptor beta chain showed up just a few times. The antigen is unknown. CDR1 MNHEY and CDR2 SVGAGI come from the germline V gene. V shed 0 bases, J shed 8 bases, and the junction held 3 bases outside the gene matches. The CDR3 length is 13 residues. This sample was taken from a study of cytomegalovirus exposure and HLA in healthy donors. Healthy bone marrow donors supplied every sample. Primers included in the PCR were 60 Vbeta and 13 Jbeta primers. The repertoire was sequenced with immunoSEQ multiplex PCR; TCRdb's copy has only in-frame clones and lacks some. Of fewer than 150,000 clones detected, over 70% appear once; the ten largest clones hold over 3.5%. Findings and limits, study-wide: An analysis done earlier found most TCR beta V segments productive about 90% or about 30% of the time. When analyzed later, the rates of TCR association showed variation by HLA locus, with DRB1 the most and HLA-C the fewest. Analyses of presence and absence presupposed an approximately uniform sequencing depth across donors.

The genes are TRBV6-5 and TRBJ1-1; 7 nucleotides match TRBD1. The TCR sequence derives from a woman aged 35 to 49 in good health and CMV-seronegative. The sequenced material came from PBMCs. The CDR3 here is CASSYSTGTEAFF. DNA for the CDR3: TGTGCCAGCAGTTACTCGACAGGGACAGAAGCTTTCTTT.